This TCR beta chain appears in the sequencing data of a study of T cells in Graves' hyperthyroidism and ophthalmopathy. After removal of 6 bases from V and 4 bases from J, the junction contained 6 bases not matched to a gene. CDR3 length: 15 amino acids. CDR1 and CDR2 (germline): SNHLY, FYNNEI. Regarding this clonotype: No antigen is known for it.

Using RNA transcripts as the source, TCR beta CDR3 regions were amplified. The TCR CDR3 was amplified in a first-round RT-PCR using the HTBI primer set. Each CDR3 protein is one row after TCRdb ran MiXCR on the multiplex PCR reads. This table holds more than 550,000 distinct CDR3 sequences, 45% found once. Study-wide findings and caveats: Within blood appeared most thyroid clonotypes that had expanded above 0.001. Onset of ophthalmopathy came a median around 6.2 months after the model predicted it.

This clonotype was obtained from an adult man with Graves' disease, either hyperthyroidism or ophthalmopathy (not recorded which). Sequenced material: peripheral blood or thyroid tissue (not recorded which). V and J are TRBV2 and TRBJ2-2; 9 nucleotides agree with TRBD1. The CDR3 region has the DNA TGTGCCAGCAGACCACAGGGGGCGGGCACCGGGGAGCTGTTTTTT. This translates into CASRPQGAGTGELFF.